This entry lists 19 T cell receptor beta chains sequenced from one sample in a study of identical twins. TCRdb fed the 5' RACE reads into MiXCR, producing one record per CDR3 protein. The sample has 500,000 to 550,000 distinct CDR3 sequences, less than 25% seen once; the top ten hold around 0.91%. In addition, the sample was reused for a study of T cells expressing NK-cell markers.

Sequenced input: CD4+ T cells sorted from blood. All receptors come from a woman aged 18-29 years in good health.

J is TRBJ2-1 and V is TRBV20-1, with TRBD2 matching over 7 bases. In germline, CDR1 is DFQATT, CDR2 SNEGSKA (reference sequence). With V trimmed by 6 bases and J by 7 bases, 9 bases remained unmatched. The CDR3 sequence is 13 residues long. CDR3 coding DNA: TGCAGTGCGGCAAGCGCGGGAGTTAATGAGCAGTTCTTC. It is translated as CSAASAGVNEQFF.

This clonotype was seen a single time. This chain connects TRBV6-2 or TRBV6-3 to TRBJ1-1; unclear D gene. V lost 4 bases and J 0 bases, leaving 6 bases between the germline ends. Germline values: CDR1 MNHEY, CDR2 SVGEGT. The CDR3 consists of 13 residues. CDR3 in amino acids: CASSWRMNTEAFF. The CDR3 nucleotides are TGTGCCAGCAGTTGGCGAATGAACACTGAAGCTTTCTTT.

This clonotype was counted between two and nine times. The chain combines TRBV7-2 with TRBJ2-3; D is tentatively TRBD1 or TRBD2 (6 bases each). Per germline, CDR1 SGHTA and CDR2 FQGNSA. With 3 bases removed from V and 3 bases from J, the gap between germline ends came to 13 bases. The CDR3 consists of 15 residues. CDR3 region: CASSFSGGATDTQYF. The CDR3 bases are TGTGCCAGCAGCTTCTCCGGGGGCGCGACAGATACGCAGTATTTT.

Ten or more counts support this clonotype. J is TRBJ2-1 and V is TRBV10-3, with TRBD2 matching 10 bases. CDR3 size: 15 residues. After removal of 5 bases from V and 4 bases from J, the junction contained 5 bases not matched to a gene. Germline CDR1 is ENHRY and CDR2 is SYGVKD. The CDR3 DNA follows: TGTGCCATCAGTCCCCTTAGCGGGGGGTACAATGAGCAGTTCTTC. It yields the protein CAISPLSGGYNEQFF.

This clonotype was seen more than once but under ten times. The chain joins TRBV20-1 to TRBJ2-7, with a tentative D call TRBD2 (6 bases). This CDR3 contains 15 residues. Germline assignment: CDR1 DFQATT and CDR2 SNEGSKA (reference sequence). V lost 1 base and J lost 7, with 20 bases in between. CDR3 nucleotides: TGCAGTGCTAGAGCGACCCTACTAGCCATGCGTGAGCAGTACTTC. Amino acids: CSARATLLAMREQYF.

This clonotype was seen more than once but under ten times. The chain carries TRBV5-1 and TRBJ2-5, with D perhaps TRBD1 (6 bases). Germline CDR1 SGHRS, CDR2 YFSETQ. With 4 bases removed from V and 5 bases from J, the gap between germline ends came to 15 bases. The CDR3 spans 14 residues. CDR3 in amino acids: CASSPIGQGETQYF. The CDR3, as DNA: TGCGCCAGCAGCCCCATCGGGCAGGGGGAGACCCAGTACTTC.

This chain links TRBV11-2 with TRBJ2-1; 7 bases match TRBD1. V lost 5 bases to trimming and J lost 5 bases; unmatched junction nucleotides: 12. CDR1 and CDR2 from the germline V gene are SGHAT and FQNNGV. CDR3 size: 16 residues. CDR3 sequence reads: CASSRRTGDTHNEQFF. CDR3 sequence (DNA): TGTGCCAGCAGCCGAAGGACAGGTGACACCCACAATGAGCAGTTCTTC.

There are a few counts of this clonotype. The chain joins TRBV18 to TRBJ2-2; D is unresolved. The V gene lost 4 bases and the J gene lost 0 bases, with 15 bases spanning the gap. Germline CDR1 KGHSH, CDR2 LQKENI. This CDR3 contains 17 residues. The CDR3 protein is CASSLLGALTNTGELFF. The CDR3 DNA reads TGTGCCAGCTCACTTCTCGGCGCCCTAACGAACACCGGGGAGCTGTTTTTT. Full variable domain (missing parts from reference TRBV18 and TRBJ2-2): NAGVMQNPRHLVRRRGQEARLRCSPMKGHSHVYWYRQLPEEGLKFMVYLQKENIIDESGMPKERFSAEFPKEGPSILRIQQVVRGDSAAYFCASSLLGALTNTGELFFGEGSRLTVL.

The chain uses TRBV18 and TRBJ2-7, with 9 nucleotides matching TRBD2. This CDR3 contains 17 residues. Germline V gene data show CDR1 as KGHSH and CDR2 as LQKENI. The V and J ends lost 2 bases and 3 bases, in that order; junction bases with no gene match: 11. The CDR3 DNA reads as TGTGCCAGCTCACCAGTTAGCGGGAGTTCCTCCAACTACGAGCAGTACTTC. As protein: CASSPVSGSSSNYEQYF.

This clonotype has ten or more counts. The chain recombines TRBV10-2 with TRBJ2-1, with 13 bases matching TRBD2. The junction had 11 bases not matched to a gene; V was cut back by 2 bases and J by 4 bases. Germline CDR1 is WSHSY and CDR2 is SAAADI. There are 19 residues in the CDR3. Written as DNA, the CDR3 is TGCGCCAGCAGTGAGATTGCCGGACTAGCGGGGGCGAGGTACAATGAGCAGTTCTTC. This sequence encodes CASSEIAGLAGARYNEQFF.

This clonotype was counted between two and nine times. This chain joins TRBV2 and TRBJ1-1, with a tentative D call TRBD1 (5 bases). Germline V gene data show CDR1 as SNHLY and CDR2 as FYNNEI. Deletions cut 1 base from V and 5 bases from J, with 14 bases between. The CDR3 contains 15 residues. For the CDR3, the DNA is TGTGCCAGCAGTGAAGATCGGGGCAGGGAGACTGAAGCTTTCTTT. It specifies CASSEDRGRETEAFF.

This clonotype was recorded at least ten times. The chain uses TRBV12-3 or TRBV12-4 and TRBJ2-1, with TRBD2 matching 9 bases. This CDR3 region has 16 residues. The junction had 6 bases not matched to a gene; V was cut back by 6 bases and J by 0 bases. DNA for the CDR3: TGTGCCAGCAGACCCCTAGCGGGGAGCTCCTACAATGAGCAGTTCTTC. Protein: CASRPLAGSSYNEQFF.

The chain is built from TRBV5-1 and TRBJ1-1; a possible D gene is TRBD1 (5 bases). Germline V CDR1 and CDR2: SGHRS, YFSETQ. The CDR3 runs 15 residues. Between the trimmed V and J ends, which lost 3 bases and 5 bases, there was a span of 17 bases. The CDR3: CASSYVQGPTTEAFF. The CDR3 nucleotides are TGCGCCAGCAGCTATGTGCAGGGCCCTACTACTGAAGCTTTCTTT.

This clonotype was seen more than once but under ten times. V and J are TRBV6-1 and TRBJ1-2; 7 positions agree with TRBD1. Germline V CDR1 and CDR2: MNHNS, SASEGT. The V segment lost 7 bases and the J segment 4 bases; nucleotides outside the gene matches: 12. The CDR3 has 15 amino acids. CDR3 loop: CASNRQGGPAYGYTF. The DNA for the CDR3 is TGTGCCAGCAACCGACAGGGAGGGCCAGCCTATGGCTACACCTTC.

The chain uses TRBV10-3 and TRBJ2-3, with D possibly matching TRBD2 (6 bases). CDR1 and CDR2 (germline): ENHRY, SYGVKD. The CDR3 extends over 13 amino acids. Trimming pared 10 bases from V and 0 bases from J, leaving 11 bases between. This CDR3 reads CANRDSSTDTQYF. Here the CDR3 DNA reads TGTGCCAACCGGGACTCTAGCACAGATACGCAGTATTTT.

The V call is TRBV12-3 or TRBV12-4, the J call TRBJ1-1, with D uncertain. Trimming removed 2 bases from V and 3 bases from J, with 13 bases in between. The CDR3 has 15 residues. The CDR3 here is CASSLRAPKDTEAFF. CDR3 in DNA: TGTGCCAGCAGTTTACGGGCTCCTAAGGACACTGAAGCTTTCTTT.

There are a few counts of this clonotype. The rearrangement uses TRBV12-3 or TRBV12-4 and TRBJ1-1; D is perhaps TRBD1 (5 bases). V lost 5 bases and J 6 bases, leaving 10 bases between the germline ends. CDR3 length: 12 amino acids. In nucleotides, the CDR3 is TGTGCCAGCAGTGGGGCCGGGGCTGAAGCTTTCTTT. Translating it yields CASSGAGAEAFF.

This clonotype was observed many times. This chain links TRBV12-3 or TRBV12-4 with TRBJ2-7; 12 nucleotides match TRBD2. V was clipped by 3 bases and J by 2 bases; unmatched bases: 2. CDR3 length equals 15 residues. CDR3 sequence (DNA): TGTGCCAGCAGTTTGACTAGCGGGGGAACCTACGAGCAGTACTTC. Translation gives CASSLTSGGTYEQYF.

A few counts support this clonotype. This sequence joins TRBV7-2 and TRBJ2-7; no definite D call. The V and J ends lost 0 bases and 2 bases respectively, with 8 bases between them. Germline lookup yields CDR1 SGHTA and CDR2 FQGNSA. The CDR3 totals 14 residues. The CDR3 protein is CASSLAVRTYEQYF. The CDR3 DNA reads TGTGCCAGCAGCTTAGCGGTTCGTACCTACGAGCAGTACTTC.